This TCR beta chain was identified during a study of beta chain features in type 1 diabetes. Points from the study as a whole: The naive, central memory and Treg TCRB repertoires of patients appeared to be more similar to one another than those of healthy donors. Shortening of TCRB CDR3s, moderate but significant, appeared in all four CD4+ subsets of Type 1 diabetes patients.

Researchers reported sorting CD4+ naive, central memory, regulatory and stem cell-like memory cells via CD45RO/CCR7/CD25/CD127/CD95/CD27. To note about this clone: Its target is not known.

V was shortened by 4 bases and J by 2 bases, with 9 bases between the two germline ends. Germline values: CDR1 SEHNR, CDR2 FQNEAQ (reference sequence). This CDR3 spans 13 amino acids. Expressed TCRB transcripts got sequenced, as all isolated RNA was reverse transcribed. Naive, central memory and regulatory T cell samples yielded approximately 3.3 million reads on average. Assay used: immunoSEQ multiplex PCR; TCRdb lists only in-frame clones, some missing. The top ten clones hold about 0.018% of a sample with approximately 250,000 clones, under 13% of them seen once. The sequenced sample consisted of naive CD4+ T cells from blood. V and J are TRBV7-9 and TRBJ2-7; D is perhaps TRBD1 (6 bases). This TCR derives from a man between 25 and 39 years old with type 1 diabetes. CDR3 sequence: CASSSRGTYEQYF. In DNA form, the CDR3 reads TGTGCCAGCAGCTCTAGGGGGACCTACGAGCAGTACTTC.